The T cell receptor (beta chain) under discussion was sequenced for a study of Ad26.COV2.S vaccination and SARS-CoV-2 variants. General study results and limits: Estimates derived from TCR breadth and depth analyses may have underestimated total T cell responses. The breadth of spike-specific CD8+ and CD4+ T cell responses after vaccination was reportedly substantial. Vaccine and placebo recipients had similar non-spike TCR breadth. Vaccinees showed greater spike-specific TCR breadth than placebo recipients.

Per the germline V gene, CDR1 is SGHRS and CDR2 is YFSETQ. The CDR3 has 14 residues. Trimming pared 2 bases from V and 2 bases from J, leaving 7 bases between. Profiling relied on immunoSEQ multiplex PCR, and the TCRdb table lists in-frame clones only, not all of them. The sample has about 350,000 clones, about 92% seen once. This clone was counted between two and nine times. The antigen is undetermined. This chain joins TRBV5-1 and TRBJ1-4, with D hard to call. The sequenced sample was peripheral blood, obtained after recovery from COVID-19. This sequence was found in a human donor who had recovered from COVID-19. CDR3 sequence (DNA): TGCGCCAGCAGCTTCCGAGGGACTAATGAAAAACTGTTTTTT. Its protein is CASSFRGTNEKLFF.